The 6 T cell receptor beta chains below come from one sample, sequenced in a study of T cells in Graves' hyperthyroidism and ophthalmopathy. Amplified TCR beta CDR3 regions derived from RNA transcripts. With the HTBI primer set, the TCR CDR3 went through a first round of RT-PCR. TCRdb independently ran MiXCR on the multiplex PCR reads; one entry per CDR3 protein. The sample lists under 350,000 distinct CDR3 sequences; around a fifth were seen once. Sequencing was performed on blood. The receptors derive from a woman aged 45-59 years with Graves' hyperthyroidism.

This clonotype was counted at least ten times. CDR3 DNA: TGTGCCAGCAGTCGGTTAGCGATCACCTCCTACGAGCAGTACTTC. Translating gives CASSRLAITSYEQYF. The chain uses TRBV2 and TRBJ2-7; possibly TRBD2 for D (5 bases). CDR3 size: 15 residues. Trimming pared 5 bases from V and 0 bases from J, leaving 14 bases between. The germline gives CDR1 SNHLY, CDR2 FYNNEI.

Ten or more counts support this clonotype. The chain has TRBV28 and TRBJ2-7; 9 positions match TRBD2. The trim removed 3 bases at V and 2 bases at J, leaving 14 bases unmatched. This CDR3 is built from 18 residues. CDR1 and CDR2 (germline): MDHEN, SYDVKM. The CDR3 protein is CASSFPGARAGGPYEQYF. The CDR3 bases are TGTGCCAGCAGTTTTCCGGGGGCGCGAGCGGGAGGCCCCTACGAGCAGTACTTC. Combining the CDR3 with reference TRBV28 and TRBJ2-7 gives the whole variable domain DVKVTQSSRYLVKRTGEKVFLECVQDMDHENMFWYRQDPGLGLRLIYFSYDVKMKEKGDIPEGYSVSREKKERFSLILESASTNQTSMYLCASSFPGARAGGPYEQYFGPGTRLTVT.

This clonotype turned up a few times. This rearrangement joins TRBV13 to TRBJ2-3; a weak D match, TRBD2 (6 bases). The CDR3 runs to 16 residues. Germline V gene lookup returns CDR1 PRHDT and CDR2 FYEKMQ (reference sequence). V was cut by 2 bases and J by 7 bases, with 19 bases left in between. CDR3 coding DNA: TGTGCCAGCAGCTTACTAGGACTATCAACCTCCAATACGCAGTATTTT. Its protein product is CASSLLGLSTSNTQYF.

In its sample, this clonotype was seen many times. The chain has TRBV27 and TRBJ2-3; D tentatively reads TRBD1 or TRBD2 (6 bases each). Trimming removed 0 bases from V and 1 base from J, with 11 bases in between. Germline V lookup: CDR1 MNHEY, CDR2 SMNVEV (reference sequence). The CDR3 is made up of 16 amino acids. For the CDR3, the DNA is TGTGCCAGCAGTTTATCAGGGGGGCCGCGCACAGATACGCAGTATTTT. This sequence encodes CASSLSGGPRTDTQYF.

There are many counts of this clonotype. The chain joins TRBV5-1 to TRBJ2-1, with D uncertain. Germline CDR1 and CDR2: SGHRS and YFSETQ. The CDR3 is made up of 16 amino acids. V dropped 6 bases and J dropped 2 bases, with 18 bases sitting between them. CDR3 amino acids: CASTSDRTDPYNEQFF. The CDR3 region has the DNA TGCGCCAGCACCTCGGATAGGACGGATCCCTACAATGAGCAGTTCTTC.

At least ten counts were recorded for this clonotype. The chain uses TRBV30 and TRBJ2-3; D possibly corresponds to TRBD2 (6 bases). V was clipped by 4 bases and J by 1 base, with 24 bases between them. The CDR3 sequence is 18 residues long. CDR1 is GTSNPN, CDR2 SVGIG, per germline (reference sequence). CDR3 DNA: TGTGCCTGGACTGGGAAACCGGGAGAGTCCTTTCGCACAGATACGCAGTATTTT. Amino acids: CAWTGKPGESFRTDTQYF.